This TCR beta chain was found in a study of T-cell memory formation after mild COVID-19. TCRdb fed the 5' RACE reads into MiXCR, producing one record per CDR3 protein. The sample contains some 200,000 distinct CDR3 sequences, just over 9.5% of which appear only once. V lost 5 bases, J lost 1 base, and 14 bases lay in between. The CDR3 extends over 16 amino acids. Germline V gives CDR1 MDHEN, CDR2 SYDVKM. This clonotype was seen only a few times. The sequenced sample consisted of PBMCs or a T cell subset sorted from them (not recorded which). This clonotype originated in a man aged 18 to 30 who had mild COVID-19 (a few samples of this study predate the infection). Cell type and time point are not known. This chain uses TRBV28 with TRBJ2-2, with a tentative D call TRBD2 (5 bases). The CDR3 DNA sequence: TGTGCCAGCAGTGGATCGGACTCGCTGAACACCGGGGAGCTGTTTTTT. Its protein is CASSGSDSLNTGELFF.